This entry concerns a single TCR beta chain. This specimen comes from a study of blood T cell repertoires in COVID-19. Here immunoSEQ multiplex PCR was the method, and the copy in TCRdb shows in-frame clones only, minus some. The repertoire holds under 300,000 clones, with more than 85% as singletons. There are 11 residues in the CDR3. Germline CDR1 and CDR2: MDHEN and SYDVKM. The V and J ends lost 7 bases and 7 bases, in that order; junction bases with no gene match: 3. The TCR comes from a woman aged 50 to 60 who had recovered from COVID-19. The chain has TRBV28 and TRBJ2-5; the match to TRBD2 covers 7 bases. The sequencing input was PBMCs or T cells enriched from blood (not recorded which). Here the CDR3 DNA reads TGTGCCAGCACTGGGGAGGGGACCCAGTACTTC. As protein: CASTGEGTQYF. Full variable domain (missing parts from reference TRBV28 and TRBJ2-5): DVKVTQSSRYLVKRTGEKVFLECVQDMDHENMFWYRQDPGLGLRLIYFSYDVKMKEKGDIPEGYSVSREKKERFSLILESASTNQTSMYLCASTGEGTQYFGPGTRLLVL.